The rows below give T cell receptor beta chains drawn from one sample of a study of CD8+CD57+ T cells in acquired aplastic anemia. One entry per CDR3 protein, called by TCRdb with MiXCR from the reads. The sample holds 150,000 to 200,000 distinct CDR3 sequences, approximately 48% seen once. The sample consisted of sorted CD4+, CD8+, or CD8+CD57+ T cells (not recorded which) from PBMCs. The origin of the receptors is a human donor with aplastic anemia. CDR3s include the opening cysteine and the closing phenylalanine or tryptophan. A D gene is named only where the DNA matches it firmly. Clone size is not always given. Where it is, it says once, few, many or a class for expanded clones.

abundance: -
d_gene: -
v_gene: TRBV18
j_gene: TRBJ1-3
CDR3aa: CASSTELGAGNTIYF
CDR3nt: TGTGCCAGCTCGACAGAGTTAGGCGCTGGAAACACCATATATTTT

abundance: -
d_gene: TRBD1
v_gene: TRBV12-3/TRBV12-4
j_gene: TRBJ2-7
CDR3aa: CASRIGTGGEQYF
CDR3nt: TGTGCCAGCAGAATAGGGACAGGGGGTGAGCAGTACTTC

abundance: -
d_gene: -
v_gene: TRBV19
j_gene: TRBJ1-2
CDR3aa: CASSATGTYGYTF
CDR3nt: TGTGCCAGTAGTGCTACAGGGACCTATGGCTACACCTTC

abundance: many
d_gene: TRBD2
v_gene: TRBV6-1
j_gene: TRBJ2-2
CDR3aa: CASSALAGGPRDTGELFF
CDR3nt: TGTGCCAGCAGCGCTTTAGCGGGAGGGCCGCGGGACACCGGGGAGCTGTTTTTT

abundance: many
d_gene: -
v_gene: TRBV27
j_gene: TRBJ1-1
CDR3aa: CASSSAGTPTEAFF
CDR3nt: TGTGCCAGCAGTTCCGCAGGGACGCCGACTGAAGCTTTCTTT

abundance: -
d_gene: TRBD2
v_gene: TRBV15
j_gene: TRBJ2-3
CDR3aa: CATSTPSGGGETDTQYF
CDR3nt: TGTGCCACCAGCACTCCTAGCGGGGGGGGGGAAACAGATACGCAGTATTTT

abundance: -
d_gene: TRBD1
v_gene: TRBV19
j_gene: TRBJ1-5
CDR3aa: CASSITTGGSGNQPQHF
CDR3nt: TGTGCCAGTAGTATAACCACAGGGGGCAGCGGCAATCAGCCCCAGCATTTT

abundance: -
d_gene: -
v_gene: TRBV7-2
j_gene: TRBJ2-7
CDR3aa: CASSAYRAGEQYF
CDR3nt: TGTGCCAGCAGCGCCTACAGGGCGGGTGAGCAGTACTTC

abundance: many
d_gene: -
v_gene: TRBV10-3
j_gene: TRBJ1-5
CDR3aa: CAISETKDQPQHF
CDR3nt: TGTGCCATCAGTGAGACCAAGGATCAGCCCCAGCATTTT

abundance: -
d_gene: -
v_gene: TRBV2
j_gene: TRBJ1-1
CDR3aa: CASMGLGTAEAFF
CDR3nt: TGTGCCAGCATGGGACTTGGCACTGCTGAAGCTTTCTTT

abundance: many
d_gene: TRBD1
v_gene: TRBV11-2
j_gene: TRBJ1-5
CDR3aa: CASSRETGDGNQPQHF
CDR3nt: TGTGCCAGCAGCCGTGAAACAGGGGATGGCAACCAGCCCCAGCATTTT

abundance: medium-sized
d_gene: -
v_gene: TRBV5-6
j_gene: TRBJ2-7
CDR3aa: CASSLDPGSYEQYF
CDR3nt: TGTGCCAGCAGCTTGGACCCCGGGTCCTACGAGCAGTACTTC

abundance: -
d_gene: -
v_gene: TRBV19
j_gene: TRBJ2-7
CDR3aa: CASSAPRQGSSYEQYF
CDR3nt: TGTGCCAGTAGTGCCCCGAGGCAAGGGAGCTCCTACGAGCAGTACTTC

abundance: -
d_gene: TRBD2
v_gene: TRBV10-1
j_gene: TRBJ2-1
CDR3aa: CASILAGGPLTYNEQFF
CDR3nt: TGCGCCAGCATACTAGCGGGGGGGCCTCTTACCTACAATGAGCAGTTCTTC

abundance: -
d_gene: -
v_gene: TRBV2
j_gene: TRBJ2-1
CDR3aa: CASRAGHNEQFF
CDR3nt: TGTGCCAGCAGGGCCGGCCACAATGAGCAGTTCTTC

abundance: many
d_gene: TRBD1
v_gene: TRBV19
j_gene: TRBJ1-5
CDR3aa: CASSFDRGGNQPQHF
CDR3nt: TGTGCCAGTAGTTTTGACAGGGGAGGAAATCAGCCCCAGCATTTT

abundance: many
d_gene: TRBD2
v_gene: TRBV7-8
j_gene: TRBJ2-5
CDR3aa: CASSLGGRETQYF
CDR3nt: TGCGCCAGCAGCTTGGGCGGGAGAGAGACCCAGTACTTC

abundance: -
d_gene: -
v_gene: TRBV7-6
j_gene: TRBJ2-3
CDR3aa: CASSLGMGDTQYF
CDR3nt: TGTGCCAGCAGCTTAGGCATGGGAGATACGCAGTATTTT

abundance: -
d_gene: -
v_gene: TRBV9
j_gene: TRBJ1-1
CDR3aa: CASGEGTEAFF
CDR3nt: TGTGCCAGCGGGGAGGGAACTGAAGCTTTCTTT

abundance: few
d_gene: -
v_gene: TRBV10-3
j_gene: TRBJ1-2
CDR3aa: CAISESGEHYGYTF
CDR3nt: TGTGCCATCAGTGAGTCCGGGGAACACTATGGCTACACCTTC

abundance: -
d_gene: TRBD2
v_gene: TRBV5-6
j_gene: TRBJ2-7
CDR3aa: CASRGLAGAGEQYF
CDR3nt: TGTGCCAGTCGAGGACTAGCGGGGGCTGGTGAGCAGTACTTC

abundance: -
d_gene: -
v_gene: TRBV7-2
j_gene: TRBJ2-3
CDR3aa: CASSSQDNEQYF
CDR3nt: TGTGCCAGCAGCTCTCAGGACAATGAGCAGTATTTT

abundance: -
d_gene: -
v_gene: TRBV5-1
j_gene: TRBJ2-2
CDR3aa: CASKVGGNTGELFF
CDR3nt: TGCGCCAGCAAGGTGGGAGGGAACACCGGGGAGCTGTTTTTT

abundance: once
d_gene: -
v_gene: TRBV7-2
j_gene: TRBJ2-7
CDR3aa: CASSLGFDEQYF
CDR3nt: TGTGCCAGCAGCTTAGGGTTCGACGAGCAGTACTTC

abundance: many
d_gene: TRBD2
v_gene: TRBV4-1
j_gene: TRBJ2-5
CDR3aa: CASSQDLAGGGETQYF
CDR3nt: TGCGCCAGCAGCCAAGACCTGGCGGGAGGTGGGGAGACCCAGTACTTC

abundance: -
d_gene: -
v_gene: TRBV7-9
j_gene: TRBJ1-1
CDR3aa: CASSQRPGTEAFF
CDR3nt: TGTGCCAGCAGCCAGAGGCCGGGTACTGAAGCTTTCTTT

abundance: once
d_gene: -
v_gene: TRBV20-1
j_gene: TRBJ1-5
CDR3aa: CSADREGNQPQHF
CDR3nt: TGCAGTGCCGACCGGGAGGGCAATCAGCCCCAGCATTTT

abundance: many
d_gene: -
v_gene: TRBV12-3/TRBV12-4
j_gene: TRBJ2-1
CDR3aa: CASSLDSDNEQFF
CDR3nt: TGTGCCAGCAGTTTAGACTCGGACAATGAGCAGTTCTTC

abundance: -
d_gene: -
v_gene: TRBV24-1
j_gene: TRBJ2-1
CDR3aa: CATSDLVSREQFF
CDR3nt: TGTGCCACCAGTGATTTGGTTAGCCGTGAGCAGTTCTTC

abundance: once
d_gene: TRBD1
v_gene: TRBV10-3
j_gene: TRBJ1-5
CDR3aa: CAISLGQESQPQHF
CDR3nt: TGTGCCATCAGCTTGGGACAGGAGAGTCAGCCCCAGCATTTT

abundance: many
d_gene: -
v_gene: TRBV7-2
j_gene: TRBJ2-1
CDR3aa: CASSLFPRGSYNEQFF
CDR3nt: TGTGCCAGCAGCTTATTCCCGCGGGGCTCCTACAATGAGCAGTTCTTC

abundance: many
d_gene: TRBD1
v_gene: TRBV7-8
j_gene: TRBJ2-7
CDR3aa: CASSLGTGGSYEQYF
CDR3nt: TGTGCCAGCAGCTTAGGGACAGGGGGCTCCTACGAGCAGTACTTC

abundance: -
d_gene: -
v_gene: TRBV11-3
j_gene: TRBJ1-1
CDR3aa: CASSLDMTSQAFF
CDR3nt: TGTGCCAGCAGCTTAGATATGACAAGTCAAGCTTTCTTT

abundance: many
d_gene: -
v_gene: TRBV19
j_gene: TRBJ1-4
CDR3aa: CASRAPGMSEKLFF
CDR3nt: TGTGCCAGTAGAGCGCCGGGTATGTCGGAAAAACTGTTTTTT

abundance: -
d_gene: -
v_gene: TRBV10-3
j_gene: TRBJ2-7
CDR3aa: CAISLTGEGEQYF
CDR3nt: TGTGCCATCAGCCTGACAGGGGAGGGCGAGCAGTACTTC

abundance: many
d_gene: -
v_gene: TRBV20-1
j_gene: TRBJ1-2
CDR3aa: CSARRSDIGGYTF
CDR3nt: TGCAGTGCTAGGCGCTCCGACATAGGAGGCTACACCTTC